The entry below gives a single T cell receptor (beta chain) sequence along with its context. In the PCR, 60 Vbeta and 13 Jbeta primers were used. Clones were sequenced by immunoSEQ multiplex PCR, and TCRdb holds only the in-frame ones, with some missing. The sample carries approximately 150,000 clones, around 80% recorded once. This specimen belongs to a study of cytomegalovirus exposure and HLA in healthy donors. Germline V gives CDR1 PRHDT, CDR2 FYEKMQ (reference sequence). Unmatched junction bases numbered 12, after V lost 5 bases and J lost 1 base. The CDR3 is made up of 20 amino acids. The V call is TRBV13, the J call TRBJ2-3; TRBD2 agrees at 16 bases. Source material: PBMCs. The sequence was collected from a man between 35 and 55 years old in good health and CMV-seronegative. The CDR3 sequence: CASSLGTSGGALYGTDTQYF. The CDR3 DNA reads TGTGCCAGCAGCCTGGGGACTAGCGGGGGGGCTTTATACGGCACAGATACGCAGTATTTT.